The entry below gives a single TCR beta chain sequence along with its context. This entry belongs to a study of blood T cell repertoires in COVID-19. About the research overall: Acute and convalescent COVID-19 specimens originated in the United States, Italy and Spain. Sample material is recorded as cDNA or gDNA derived from T cells, B-cell-depleted T cells, or PBMCs.

Original data processing: Amplification of reference gene primers was used by the study to estimate nucleated cell counts. Assay used: immunoSEQ multiplex PCR; TCRdb lists only in-frame clones, some missing. The D gene and trimming were derived from the DNA, and the V and J assignments and clone size from that table. In the table there are roughly 170,000 clones, about 83% of which are singletons. This TCR was recovered from a man in his forties who had recovered from COVID-19. Sequencing was done on a sample of peripheral blood.

The CDR3 region is CASSRGGSATGELFF. In nucleotides, the CDR3 is TGTGCCAGCAGCCGAGGCGGGTCAGCCACCGGGGAGCTGTTTTTT. The V and J genes are TRBV3-1 (or the pseudogene TRBV3-2) and TRBJ2-2; weak D call: TRBD2 (5 bases). V lost 4 bases to trimming and J lost 4 bases, with 13 bases between them. The germline CDR1 and CDR2 sequences are LGHDT and YNNKEL (reference sequence). The CDR3 sequence is 15 residues long.